These T cell receptor beta chains were read from a single sample in a study of blood T cell repertoires in COVID-19. Profiling relied on immunoSEQ multiplex PCR, and the TCRdb table lists in-frame clones only, not all of them. The table lists approximately 310,000 clones, approximately 89% of them singletons. Sequencing used peripheral blood. These receptors were obtained from a woman aged 45-60 years who had recovered from COVID-19. Both conserved end residues are part of each CDR3. Each record gives: D gene, V gene, J gene, clone size, CDR3 protein, CDR3 DNA. D genes are given only for firm matches. Size is omitted from some rows. Given values are once, few, many or a class for expanded clones.

D: TRBD1
V: TRBV10-3
J: TRBJ2-7
size: -
CDR3: CAISNNRGQRRAYEQYF
DNA: TGTGCCATCAGCAACAACAGGGGACAACGGCGGGCCTACGAGCAGTACTTC

D: TRBD1
V: TRBV12-3/TRBV12-4
J: TRBJ2-5
size: -
CDR3: CASRYGQGETQYF
DNA: TGTGCCAGCAGATACGGACAGGGGGAGACCCAGTACTTC

D: -
V: TRBV27
J: TRBJ2-2
size: once
CDR3: CASSQGTVGELFF
DNA: TGTGCCAGCAGTCAGGGGACGGTCGGGGAGCTGTTTTTT

D: -
V: TRBV12-5
J: TRBJ1-5
size: -
CDR3: CASGLVRQFPNQPQHF
DNA: TGTGCTAGTGGTTTGGTTCGACAGTTCCCCAATCAGCCCCAGCATTTT

D: -
V: TRBV7-9
J: TRBJ2-7
size: -
CDR3: CASSLGQVYEQYF
DNA: TGTGCCAGCAGCTTAGGACAAGTCTACGAGCAGTACTTC

D: -
V: TRBV6-5
J: TRBJ1-1
size: -
CDR3: CASRGRTEAFF
DNA: TGTGCCAGCAGGGGGAGGACGGAAGCTTTCTTT

D: TRBD2
V: TRBV10-3
J: TRBJ2-1
size: -
CDR3: CAISLAGGSNEQFF
DNA: TGTGCCATCAGTCTAGCGGGAGGATCCAATGAGCAGTTCTTC

D: -
V: TRBV3-1/TRBV3-2
J: TRBJ2-1
size: -
CDR3: CASSQDGLTTNEQFF
DNA: TGTGCCAGCAGCCAAGACGGACTAACAACTAATGAGCAGTTCTTC

D: TRBD1
V: TRBV5-1
J: TRBJ1-1
size: once
CDR3: CASSLARGHTEAFF
DNA: TGCGCCAGCAGCTTGGCCAGGGGGCACACTGAAGCTTTCTTT

D: -
V: TRBV20-1
J: TRBJ1-1
size: few
CDR3: CSASPRDTEAFF
DNA: TGCAGTGCTAGTCCCCGAGACACTGAAGCTTTCTTT

D: -
V: TRBV19
J: TRBJ1-1
size: -
CDR3: CATREPGLNTEAFF
DNA: TGTGCCACCCGCGAGCCGGGTTTGAACACTGAAGCTTTCTTT

D: TRBD1
V: TRBV7-2
J: TRBJ2-1
size: -
CDR3: CASSLAHSGTGGNEQFF
DNA: TGTGCCAGCAGCTTAGCTCATTCCGGGACAGGGGGCAATGAGCAGTTCTTC

D: -
V: TRBV6-5
J: TRBJ2-7
size: -
CDR3: CASGAGFYEQYF
DNA: TGTGCCAGCGGGGCAGGGTTTTACGAGCAGTACTTC

D: -
V: TRBV2
J: TRBJ1-2
size: -
CDR3: CASSERVTGPIFTSF
DNA: TGTGCCAGCAGTGAAAGAGTGACAGGACCGATTTTTACTTCCTTC

D: TRBD2
V: TRBV18
J: TRBJ2-6
size: -
CDR3: CASSASGRAGANVLTF
DNA: TGTGCCAGCTCAGCTAGCGGGAGGGCTGGGGCCAACGTCCTGACTTTC

D: TRBD1
V: TRBV3-1/TRBV3-2
J: TRBJ2-3
size: -
CDR3: CASSQGTGQYF
DNA: TGTGCCAGCAGCCAAGGGACAGGGCAGTATTTT

D: -
V: TRBV19
J: TRBJ2-1
size: -
CDR3: CASSTELSNEQFF
DNA: TGTGCCAGTAGTACAGAACTTAGCAATGAGCAGTTCTTC

D: TRBD1
V: TRBV19
J: TRBJ2-3
size: -
CDR3: CASSRQGNTDTQYF
DNA: TGTGCCAGTAGTAGACAGGGTAACACAGATACGCAGTATTTT

D: -
V: TRBV15
J: TRBJ1-4
size: -
CDR3: CATSLPTNEKLFF
DNA: TGTGCCACCAGTCTCCCAACTAATGAAAAACTGTTTTTT

D: TRBD1
V: TRBV7-9
J: TRBJ1-1
size: -
CDR3: CASSLGQTSTEAFF
DNA: TGTGCCAGCAGCTTGGGACAGACCTCCACTGAAGCTTTCTTT

D: TRBD1
V: TRBV7-9
J: TRBJ1-3
size: -
CDR3: CASSKQGASGNTIYF
DNA: TGTGCCAGCAGCAAACAGGGGGCGAGCGGAAACACCATATATTTT

D: TRBD2
V: TRBV5-1
J: TRBJ2-3
size: -
CDR3: CASSLGLAGGSADTQYF
DNA: TGCGCCAGCAGCTTGGGACTAGCGGGGGGGAGTGCAGATACGCAGTATTTT

D: -
V: TRBV6-2/TRBV6-3
J: TRBJ1-4
size: -
CDR3: CASSVGDSTNEKLFF
DNA: TGTGCCAGCAGTGTCGGGGATTCAACTAATGAAAAACTGTTTTTT

D: TRBD2
V: TRBV7-9
J: TRBJ2-1
size: -
CDR3: CASSDPAGENNEQFF
DNA: TGTGCCAGCAGCGACCCAGCGGGAGAGAACAATGAGCAGTTCTTC

D: TRBD1
V: TRBV4-3
J: TRBJ1-1
size: -
CDR3: CASSVWTGGLGTEAFF
DNA: TGCGCCAGCAGCGTATGGACAGGGGGCCTGGGGACTGAAGCTTTCTTT

D: -
V: TRBV19
J: TRBJ1-3
size: -
CDR3: CASTRSEGHTIYF
DNA: TGTGCCAGTACCCGGTCGGAGGGACACACCATATATTTT

D: TRBD1
V: TRBV7-2
J: TRBJ2-5
size: -
CDR3: CASSFDNRGREETQYF
DNA: TGTGCCAGCAGCTTTGATAACAGGGGGCGCGAAGAGACCCAGTACTTC

D: -
V: TRBV3-1/TRBV3-2
J: TRBJ1-1
size: -
CDR3: CASSQGSGLRGSRNTEAFF
DNA: TGTGCCAGCAGCCAAGGTTCAGGGCTCAGGGGTAGTAGGAACACTGAAGCTTTCTTT

D: -
V: TRBV12-3/TRBV12-4
J: TRBJ2-7
size: -
CDR3: CASSSGRGEQYF
DNA: TGTGCCAGCAGCAGCGGCAGGGGCGAGCAGTACTTC

D: TRBD1
V: TRBV7-6
J: TRBJ1-3
size: -
CDR3: CASSSAGTGPGNTIYF
DNA: TGTGCCAGCAGCAGCGCCGGGACAGGGCCGGGAAACACCATATATTTT

D: TRBD1
V: TRBV7-9
J: TRBJ1-6
size: -
CDR3: CASSLRQGNSPLHF
DNA: TGTGCCAGCAGCTTAAGACAGGGGAATTCACCCCTCCACTTT

D: -
V: TRBV2
J: TRBJ1-2
size: many
CDR3: CASSDDSYGYTF
DNA: TGTGCCAGCAGCGACGACAGCTACGGCTACACCTTC

D: -
V: TRBV3-1/TRBV3-2
J: TRBJ1-2
size: -
CDR3: CASSHGQGNYGYTF
DNA: TGTGCCAGCAGCCACGGTCAGGGAAACTATGGCTACACCTTC

D: -
V: TRBV27
J: TRBJ2-7
size: -
CDR3: CASSLGRNVYEQYF
DNA: TGTGCCAGCAGTTTAGGCAGGAATGTCTACGAGCAGTACTTC

D: TRBD1
V: TRBV6-2/TRBV6-3
J: TRBJ1-5
size: -
CDR3: CASSSPPGQANQPQHF
DNA: TGTGCCAGCAGTTCCCCCCCGGGACAGGCAAATCAGCCCCAGCATTTT

D: -
V: TRBV19
J: TRBJ1-4
size: -
CDR3: CASSFRGEKLFF
DNA: TGTGCCAGTAGTTTTCGGGGTGAAAAACTGTTTTTT

D: -
V: TRBV6-2/TRBV6-3
J: TRBJ2-4
size: -
CDR3: CASSYSLGVANIQYF
DNA: TGTGCCAGCAGTTACTCGTTAGGGGTAGCAAACATTCAGTACTTC

D: -
V: TRBV21-1
J: TRBJ1-1
size: -
CDR3: CASSPRRGVNTEAFF
DNA: TGTGCCAGCAGCCCTCGGCGGGGGGTGAACACTGAAGCTTTCTTT

D: -
V: TRBV5-6
J: TRBJ1-6
size: -
CDR3: CASSFGQLNSPLHF
DNA: TGTGCCAGCAGCTTCGGACAGTTAAATTCACCCCTCCACTTT

D: -
V: TRBV7-2
J: TRBJ1-4
size: -
CDR3: CASSLSLLSIEKLFF
DNA: TGTGCCAGCAGCTTATCGCTCCTATCTATTGAAAAACTGTTTTTT

D: -
V: TRBV9
J: TRBJ2-1
size: -
CDR3: CASSVALRDEQFF
DNA: TGTGCCAGCAGCGTAGCCCTGAGGGATGAGCAGTTCTTC

D: TRBD1
V: TRBV5-1
J: TRBJ2-7
size: -
CDR3: CASSPGTGAYEQYF
DNA: TGCGCCAGCAGCCCAGGAACAGGGGCCTACGAGCAGTACTTC